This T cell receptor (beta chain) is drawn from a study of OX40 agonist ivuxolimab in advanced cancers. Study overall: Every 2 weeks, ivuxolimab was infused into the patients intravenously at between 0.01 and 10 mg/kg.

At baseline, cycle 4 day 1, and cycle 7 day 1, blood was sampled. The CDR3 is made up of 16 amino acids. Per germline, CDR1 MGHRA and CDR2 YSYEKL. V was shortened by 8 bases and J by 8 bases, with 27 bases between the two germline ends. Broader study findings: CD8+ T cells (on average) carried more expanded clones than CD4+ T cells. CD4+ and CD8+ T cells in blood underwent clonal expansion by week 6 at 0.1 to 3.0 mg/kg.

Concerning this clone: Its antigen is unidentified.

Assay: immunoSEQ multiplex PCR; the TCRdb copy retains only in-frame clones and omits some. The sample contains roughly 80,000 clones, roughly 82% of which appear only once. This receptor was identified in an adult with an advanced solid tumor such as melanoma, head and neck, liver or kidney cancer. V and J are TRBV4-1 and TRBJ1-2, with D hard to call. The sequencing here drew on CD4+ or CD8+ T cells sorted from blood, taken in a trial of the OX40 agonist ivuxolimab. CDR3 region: CASARPGGPKTGGYTF. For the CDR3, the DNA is TGCGCCAGCGCCAGACCGGGAGGCCCCAAGACGGGGGGCTACACCTTC.